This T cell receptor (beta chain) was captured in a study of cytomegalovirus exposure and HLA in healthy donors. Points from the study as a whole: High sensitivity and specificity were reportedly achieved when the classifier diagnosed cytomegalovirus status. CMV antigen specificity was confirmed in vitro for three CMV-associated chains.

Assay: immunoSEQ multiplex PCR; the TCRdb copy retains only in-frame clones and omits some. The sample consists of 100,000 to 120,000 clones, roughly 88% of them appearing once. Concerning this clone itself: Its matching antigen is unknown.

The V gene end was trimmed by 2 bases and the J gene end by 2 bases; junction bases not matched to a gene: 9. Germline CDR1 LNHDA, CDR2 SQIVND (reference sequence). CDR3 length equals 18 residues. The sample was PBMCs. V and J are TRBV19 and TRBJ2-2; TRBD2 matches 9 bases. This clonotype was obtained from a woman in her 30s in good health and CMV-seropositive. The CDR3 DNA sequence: TGTGCCAGTAGTATATATGCGGCTAGCGGGACTAACACCGGGGAGCTGTTTTTT. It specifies CASSIYAASGTNTGELFF.